Listed below are T cell receptor beta chains from one sample, sequenced in a study of control samples from healthy donors and cancer patients. Repertoires were generated with immunoSEQ multiplex PCR, while TCRdb's copy carries only in-frame clones and drops some. The table records roughly 83,000 clones, approximately 82% of them present only once. The sample comprised blood. The source is a woman between 55 and 75 years old in good health. Both conserved end residues are part of each CDR3.

v_gene,CDR3aa
TRBV6-6,CASSSGRVALHF
TRBV18,CASSDSGRVYEQYF
TRBV2,CASKLGGNTEAFF
TRBV7-9,CASSSRAGNTIYF
TRBV14,CASSPKGLAGDQETQYF
TRBV7-2,CASSPQGANTEAFF
TRBV7-6,CASSPLGFDNTIYF
TRBV7-9,CASSLGQGNRVNTEAFF
TRBV18,CASSQLQGNQPQHF
TRBV10-1,CASSEGASVEQFF
TRBV19,CASASGRWGDTQYF
TRBV7-9,CASSFPVTSGVETQYF
TRBV28,CASTEPAVYGYTF
TRBV6-5,CASISHSSGTEAFF
TRBV24-1,CATSDFSTGGPAQYF
TRBV27,CASSRSTVGSYEQYF
TRBV6-6,CASSIAGGFTDTQYF
TRBV6-5,CASSYAAHTEAFF
TRBV19,CASSIGSGSYEQYF
TRBV19,CASSTYKNTEAFF
TRBV5-1,CASSPSGTYNEQFF
TRBV9,CASSVDPGGRTDTQYF